This T cell receptor beta chain was retrieved from a study of T-cell memory formation after mild COVID-19. Overall study context: TCR clusters were largely donor specific. Study conclusions and caveats: CD4/CD8 balance characterized clones contracting day 15 to 85, and CD4+ skew characterized later expanders. The authors did not confirm SARS-CoV-2 specificity of second-wave clones peaking day 37.

This clonotype turned up a few times. Its cognate antigen is unknown. A 5'RACE reaction primed in the constant segment made cDNA libraries of TCR alpha and TCR beta, and these carried sample barcodes and UMIs. TCRdb ran MiXCR on the 5' RACE reads and lists one entry per CDR3 protein. Of more than 450,000 distinct CDR3 sequences in the sample, about a sixth were seen once. Trimming shortened V by 0 bases and J by 1 base, and 4 bases separated the two germline ends. The CDR3 extends over 15 amino acids. Per germline, CDR1 KGHSH and CDR2 LQKENI. Material for sequencing was PBMCs or a T cell subset sorted from them (not recorded which). The TCR originated in an adult woman who had mild COVID-19 (a few samples of this study predate the infection). Cell type and time point are not known. The chain employs TRBV18 and TRBJ2-6; D gene uncertain. The CDR3 region has the DNA TGTGCCAGCTCACCACCGGGATCTGGGGCCAACGTCCTGACTTTC. Protein sequence: CASSPPGSGANVLTF.